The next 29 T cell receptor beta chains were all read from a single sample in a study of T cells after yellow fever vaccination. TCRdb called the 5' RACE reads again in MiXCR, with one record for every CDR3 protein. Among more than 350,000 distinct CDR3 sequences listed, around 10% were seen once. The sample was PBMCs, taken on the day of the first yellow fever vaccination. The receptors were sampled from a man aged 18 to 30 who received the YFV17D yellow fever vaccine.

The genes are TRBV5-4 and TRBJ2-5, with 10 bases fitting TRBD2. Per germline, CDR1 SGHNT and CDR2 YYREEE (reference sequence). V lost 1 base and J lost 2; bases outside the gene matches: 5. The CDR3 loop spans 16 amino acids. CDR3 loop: CASSLNSGGLQETQYF. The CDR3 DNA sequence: TGTGCCAGCAGCTTGAATAGCGGGGGGCTACAAGAGACCCAGTACTTC.

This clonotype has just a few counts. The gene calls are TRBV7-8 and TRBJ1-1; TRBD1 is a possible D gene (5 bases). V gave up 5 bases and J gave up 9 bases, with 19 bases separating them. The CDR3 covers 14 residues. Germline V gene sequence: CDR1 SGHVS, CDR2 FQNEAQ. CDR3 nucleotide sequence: TGTGCCAGCAGCCTACCTACAAAGCAGGGTAAAGCTTTCTTT. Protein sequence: CASSLPTKQGKAFF.

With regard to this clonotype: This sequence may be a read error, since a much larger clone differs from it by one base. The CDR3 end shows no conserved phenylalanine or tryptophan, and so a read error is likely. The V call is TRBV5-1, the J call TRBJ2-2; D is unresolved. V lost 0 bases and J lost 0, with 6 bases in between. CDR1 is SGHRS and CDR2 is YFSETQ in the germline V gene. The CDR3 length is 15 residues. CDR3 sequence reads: CASSLAQTNTGELFS. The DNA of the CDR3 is TGCGCCAGCAGCTTGGCCCAAACGAACACCGGGGAGCTGTTTTCT.

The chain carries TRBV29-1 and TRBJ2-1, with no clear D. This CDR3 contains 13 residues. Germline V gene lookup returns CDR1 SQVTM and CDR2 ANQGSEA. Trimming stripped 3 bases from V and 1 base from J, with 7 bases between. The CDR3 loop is CSVDLGSYNEQFF. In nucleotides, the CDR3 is TGCAGCGTTGATCTGGGGTCCTACAATGAGCAGTTCTTC.

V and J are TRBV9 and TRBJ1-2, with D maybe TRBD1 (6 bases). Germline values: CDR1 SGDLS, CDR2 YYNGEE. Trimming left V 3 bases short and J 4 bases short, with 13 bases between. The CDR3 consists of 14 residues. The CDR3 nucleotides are TGTGCCAGCAGCGAAAGTACAGGGACCTATGGCTACACCTTC. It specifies CASSESTGTYGYTF.

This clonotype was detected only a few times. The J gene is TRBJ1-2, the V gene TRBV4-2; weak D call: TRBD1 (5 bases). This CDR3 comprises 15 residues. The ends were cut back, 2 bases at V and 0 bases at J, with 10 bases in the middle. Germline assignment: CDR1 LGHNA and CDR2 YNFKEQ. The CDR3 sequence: CASSQLQDTNYGYTF. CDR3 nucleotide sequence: TGTGCCAGCAGCCAATTACAGGATACTAACTATGGCTACACCTTC.

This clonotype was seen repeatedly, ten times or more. The CDR3 DNA sequence: TGTGCCAGCAGCAGGGGCATGAACACTGAAGCTTTCTTT. Protein: CASSRGMNTEAFF. The chain uses TRBV5-6 and TRBJ1-1; D is perhaps TRBD1 (5 bases). The germline CDR1 and CDR2 sequences are SGHDT and YYEEEE. V gave up 4 bases and J gave up 0 bases, with 7 bases separating them. This CDR3 is 13 amino acids long.

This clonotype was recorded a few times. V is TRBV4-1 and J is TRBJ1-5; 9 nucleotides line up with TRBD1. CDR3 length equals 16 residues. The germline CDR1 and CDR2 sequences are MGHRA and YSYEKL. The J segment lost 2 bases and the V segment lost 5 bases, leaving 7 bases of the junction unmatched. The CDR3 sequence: CASSRDREYGNQPQHF. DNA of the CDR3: TGCGCCAGCAGCAGGGACAGGGAATATGGCAATCAGCCCCAGCATTTT.

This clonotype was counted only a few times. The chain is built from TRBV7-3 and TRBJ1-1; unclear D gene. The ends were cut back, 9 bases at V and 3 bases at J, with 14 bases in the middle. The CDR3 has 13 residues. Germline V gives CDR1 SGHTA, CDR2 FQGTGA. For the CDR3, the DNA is TGTGCCAGTTTTATGTCGGGCTACACTGAAGCTTTCTTT. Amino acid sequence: CASFMSGYTEAFF.

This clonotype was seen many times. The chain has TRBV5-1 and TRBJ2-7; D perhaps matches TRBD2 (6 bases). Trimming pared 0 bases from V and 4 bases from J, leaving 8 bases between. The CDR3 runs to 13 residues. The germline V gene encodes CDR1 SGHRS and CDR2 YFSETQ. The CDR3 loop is CASSLVGGYEQYV. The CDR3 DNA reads TGCGCCAGCAGCTTGGTGGGGGGTTACGAGCAGTACGTC.

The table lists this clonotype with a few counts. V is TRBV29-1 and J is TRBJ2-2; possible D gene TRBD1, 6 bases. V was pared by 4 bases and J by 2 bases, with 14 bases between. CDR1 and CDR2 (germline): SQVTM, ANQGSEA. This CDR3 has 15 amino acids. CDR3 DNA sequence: TGCAGCGTTGTGGTGGCAGGGGTCAACACCGGGGAGCTGTTTTTT. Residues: CSVVVAGVNTGELFF.

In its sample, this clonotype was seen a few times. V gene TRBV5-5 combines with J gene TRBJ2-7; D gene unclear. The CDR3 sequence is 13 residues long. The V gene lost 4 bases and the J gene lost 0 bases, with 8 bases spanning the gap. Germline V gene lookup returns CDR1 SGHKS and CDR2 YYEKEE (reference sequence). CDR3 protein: CASSTINSYEQYV. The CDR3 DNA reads TGTGCCAGCAGCACTATTAACTCCTACGAGCAGTACGTC.

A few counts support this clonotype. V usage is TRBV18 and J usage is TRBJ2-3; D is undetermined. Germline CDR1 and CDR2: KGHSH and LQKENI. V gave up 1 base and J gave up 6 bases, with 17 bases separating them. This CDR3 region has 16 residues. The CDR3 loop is CASSPQRVPKPDTQYF. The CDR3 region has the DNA TGTGCCAGCTCACCACAACGGGTGCCTAAACCCGATACGCAGTATTTT. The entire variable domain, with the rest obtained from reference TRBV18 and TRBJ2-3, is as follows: NAGVMQNPRHLVRRRGQEARLRCSPMKGHSHVYWYRQLPEEGLKFMVYLQKENIIDESGMPKERFSAEFPKEGPSILRIQQVVRGDSAAYFCASSPQRVPKPDTQYFGPGTRLTVL.

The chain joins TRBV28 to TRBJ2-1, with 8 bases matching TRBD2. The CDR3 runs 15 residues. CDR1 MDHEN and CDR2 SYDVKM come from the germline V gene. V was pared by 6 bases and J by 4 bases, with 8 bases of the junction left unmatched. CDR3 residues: CASRISLAGYNEQFF. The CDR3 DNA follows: TGTGCCAGCAGGATATCCCTAGCGGGTTACAATGAGCAGTTCTTC.

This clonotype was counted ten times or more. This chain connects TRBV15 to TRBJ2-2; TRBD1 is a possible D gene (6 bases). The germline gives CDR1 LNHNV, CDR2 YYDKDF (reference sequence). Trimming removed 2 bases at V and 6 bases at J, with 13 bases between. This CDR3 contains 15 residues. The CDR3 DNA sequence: TGTGCCACCAGCAGAAACCCAGGGGTGCCCGGGGAGCTGTTTTTT. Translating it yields CATSRNPGVPGELFF.

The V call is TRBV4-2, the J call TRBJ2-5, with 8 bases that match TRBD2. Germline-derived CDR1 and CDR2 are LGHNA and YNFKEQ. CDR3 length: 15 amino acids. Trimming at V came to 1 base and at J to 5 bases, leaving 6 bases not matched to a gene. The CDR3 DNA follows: TGTGCCAGCAGCCAAGCGGGGGGGGCCCGGGAGACCCAGTACTTC. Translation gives CASSQAGGARETQYF.

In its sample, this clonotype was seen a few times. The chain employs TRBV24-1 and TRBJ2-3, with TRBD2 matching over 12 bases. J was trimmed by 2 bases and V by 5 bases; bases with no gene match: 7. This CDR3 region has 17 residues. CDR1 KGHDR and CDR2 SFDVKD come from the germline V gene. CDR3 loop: CATSGRTSGISTDTQYF. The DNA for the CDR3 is TGTGCCACCAGTGGTCGGACTAGCGGGATTTCCACAGATACGCAGTATTTT.

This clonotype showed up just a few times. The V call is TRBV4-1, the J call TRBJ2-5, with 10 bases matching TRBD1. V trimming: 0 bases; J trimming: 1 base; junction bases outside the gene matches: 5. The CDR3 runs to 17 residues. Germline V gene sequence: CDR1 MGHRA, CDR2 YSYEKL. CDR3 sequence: CASSQDLGDRGQETQYF. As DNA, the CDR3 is TGCGCCAGCAGCCAAGATTTAGGGGACAGGGGCCAAGAGACCCAGTACTTC.

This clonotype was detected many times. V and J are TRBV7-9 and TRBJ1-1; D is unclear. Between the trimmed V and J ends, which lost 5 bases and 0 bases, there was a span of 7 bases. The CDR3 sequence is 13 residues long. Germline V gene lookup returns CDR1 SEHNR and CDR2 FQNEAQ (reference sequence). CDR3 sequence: CASSRGLNTEAFF. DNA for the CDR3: TGTGCCAGCAGCCGAGGGCTGAACACTGAAGCTTTCTTT.

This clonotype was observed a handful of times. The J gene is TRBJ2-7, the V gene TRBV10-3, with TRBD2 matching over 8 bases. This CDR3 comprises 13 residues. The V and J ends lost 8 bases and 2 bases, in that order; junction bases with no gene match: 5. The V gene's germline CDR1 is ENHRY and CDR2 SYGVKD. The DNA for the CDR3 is TGTGCCATCTCGGCGGGGGGCCCCTACGAGCAGTACTTC. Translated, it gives CAISAGGPYEQYF.

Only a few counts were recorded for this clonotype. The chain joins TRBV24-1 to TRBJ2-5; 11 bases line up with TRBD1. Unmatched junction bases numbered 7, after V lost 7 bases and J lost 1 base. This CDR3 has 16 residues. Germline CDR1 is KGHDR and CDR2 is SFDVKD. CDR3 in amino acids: CATSTTGQGVQETQYF. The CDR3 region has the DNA TGTGCCACCAGCACAACGGGACAGGGGGTCCAAGAGACCCAGTACTTC.

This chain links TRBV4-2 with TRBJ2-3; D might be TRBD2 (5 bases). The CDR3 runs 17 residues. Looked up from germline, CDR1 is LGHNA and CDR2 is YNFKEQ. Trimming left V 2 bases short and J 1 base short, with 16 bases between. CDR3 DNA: TGTGCCAGCAGCCAACATCCCTGGGGAGCGGGCACAGATACGCAGTATTTT. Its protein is CASSQHPWGAGTDTQYF.

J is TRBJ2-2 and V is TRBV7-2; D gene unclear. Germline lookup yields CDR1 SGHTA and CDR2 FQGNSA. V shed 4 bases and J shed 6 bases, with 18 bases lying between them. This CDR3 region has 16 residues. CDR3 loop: CASSSSLPSVSGELFF. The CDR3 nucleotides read TGTGCCAGCAGCTCCTCCCTACCTAGTGTTTCCGGGGAGCTGTTTTTT.

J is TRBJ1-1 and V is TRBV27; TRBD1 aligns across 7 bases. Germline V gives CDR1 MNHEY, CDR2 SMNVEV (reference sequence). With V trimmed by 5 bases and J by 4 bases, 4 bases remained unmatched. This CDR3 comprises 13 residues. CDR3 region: CASSLGTVTEAFF. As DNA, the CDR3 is TGTGCCAGCAGTCTCGGGACAGTCACTGAAGCTTTCTTT.

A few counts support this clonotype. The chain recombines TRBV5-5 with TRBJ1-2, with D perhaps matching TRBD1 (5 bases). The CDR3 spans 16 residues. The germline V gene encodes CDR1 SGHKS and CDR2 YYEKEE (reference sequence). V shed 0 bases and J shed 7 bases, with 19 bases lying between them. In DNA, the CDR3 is TGTGCCAGCAGCTTGGGAGTCTCAGGGCGGTCTGCTGGCTACACCTTC. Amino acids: CASSLGVSGRSAGYTF.

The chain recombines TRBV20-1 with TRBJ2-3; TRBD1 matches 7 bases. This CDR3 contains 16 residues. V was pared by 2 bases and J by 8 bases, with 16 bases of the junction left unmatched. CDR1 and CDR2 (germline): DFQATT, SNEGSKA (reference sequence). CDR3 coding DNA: TGCAGTGCTAGAACCAGGGGGTCCGCCCCCCTCGTTACGCAGTATTTT. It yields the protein CSARTRGSAPLVTQYF.

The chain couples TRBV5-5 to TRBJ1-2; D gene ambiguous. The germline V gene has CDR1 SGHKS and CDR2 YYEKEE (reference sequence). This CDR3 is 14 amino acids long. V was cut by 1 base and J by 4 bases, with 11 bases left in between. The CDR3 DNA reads TGTGCCAGCAGCTTGCCCGAGAGGTTCTATGGCTACACCTTC. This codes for CASSLPERFYGYTF.

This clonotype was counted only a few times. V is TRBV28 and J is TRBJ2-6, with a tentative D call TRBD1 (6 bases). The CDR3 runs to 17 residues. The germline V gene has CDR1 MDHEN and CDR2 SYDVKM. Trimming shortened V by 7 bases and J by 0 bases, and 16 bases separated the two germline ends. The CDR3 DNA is TGTGCCAGCAAAGCTTACACAGGGAACTCTGGGGCCAACGTCCTGACTTTC. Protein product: CASKAYTGNSGANVLTF.

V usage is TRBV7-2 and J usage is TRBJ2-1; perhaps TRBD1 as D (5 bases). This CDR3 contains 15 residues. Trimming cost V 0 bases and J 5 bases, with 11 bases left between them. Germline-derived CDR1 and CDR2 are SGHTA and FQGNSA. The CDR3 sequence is CASSLAGARNNEQFF. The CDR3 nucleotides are TGTGCCAGCAGCTTAGCTGGGGCGCGAAACAATGAGCAGTTCTTC.